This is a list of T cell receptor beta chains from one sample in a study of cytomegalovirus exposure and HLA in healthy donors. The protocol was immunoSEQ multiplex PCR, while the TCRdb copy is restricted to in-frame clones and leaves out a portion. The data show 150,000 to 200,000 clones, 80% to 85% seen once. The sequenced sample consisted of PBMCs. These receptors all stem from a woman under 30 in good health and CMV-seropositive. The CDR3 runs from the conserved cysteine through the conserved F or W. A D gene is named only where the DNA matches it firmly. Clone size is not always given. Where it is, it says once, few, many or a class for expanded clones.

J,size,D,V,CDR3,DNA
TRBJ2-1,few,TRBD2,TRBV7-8,CASSLGGGAFGNEQFF,TGTGCCAGCAGCTTGGGCGGGGGGGCCTTTGGGAATGAGCAGTTCTTC
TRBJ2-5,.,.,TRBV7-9,CASSLFSGGETQYF,TGTGCCAGCAGCTTATTCAGCGGCGGAGAGACCCAGTACTTC
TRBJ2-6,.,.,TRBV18,CASSPPYVSGANVLTF,TGTGCCAGCTCACCACCCTACGTCTCTGGGGCCAACGTCCTGACTTTC
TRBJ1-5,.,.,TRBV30,CLRRLSSNQPQHF,TGTCTCCGCCGACTTTCAAGCAATCAGCCCCAGCATTTT
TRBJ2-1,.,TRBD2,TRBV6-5,CASSTSGGYNEQFF,TGTGCCAGCTCCACTAGCGGGGGTTACAATGAGCAGTTCTTC
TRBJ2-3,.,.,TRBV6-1,CASTERETDTQYF,TGTGCCAGCACTGAGCGAGAGACAGATACGCAGTATTTT
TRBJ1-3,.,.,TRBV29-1,CSVGQGQHGNTIYF,TGCAGCGTTGGCCAGGGGCAACATGGAAACACCATATATTTT
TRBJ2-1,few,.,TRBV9,CASSVGGRGFYNEQFF,TGTGCCAGCAGCGTAGGGGGCAGGGGTTTCTACAATGAGCAGTTCTTC
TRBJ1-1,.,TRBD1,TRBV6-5,CASASGQRTEAFF,TGTGCCAGCGCTTCGGGACAGCGAACTGAAGCTTTCTTT
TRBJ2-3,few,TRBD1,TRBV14,CASSPTGGSDTQYF,TGTGCCAGCAGCCCTACAGGGGGCAGCGATACGCAGTATTTT
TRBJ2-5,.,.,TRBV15,CATSRDRKETQYF,TGTGCCACCAGCAGAGATAGAAAAGAGACCCAGTACTTC
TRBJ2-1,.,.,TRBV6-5,CASRSGTERLNEQFF,TGTGCCAGCAGGTCAGGGACTGAGCGGCTTAATGAGCAGTTCTTC
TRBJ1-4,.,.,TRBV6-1,CASSATRGFSTNEKLFF,TGTGCCAGCAGTGCCACGCGGGGATTCTCAACTAATGAAAAACTGTTTTTT
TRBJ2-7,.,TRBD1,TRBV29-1,CSVEDWLGVAGGEQYF,TGCAGCGTTGAAGATTGGTTGGGGGTTGCAGGGGGCGAGCAGTACTTC
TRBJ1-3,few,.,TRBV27,CASSLSRGTSTIYF,TGTGCCAGCAGTTTATCACGGGGGACTAGCACCATATATTTT
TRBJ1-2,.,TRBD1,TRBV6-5,CASRPAGTGNYGYTF,TGTGCCAGCAGACCTGCCGGGACAGGCAACTATGGCTACACCTTC
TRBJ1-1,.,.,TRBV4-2,CASSQVFSGVNTEAFF,TGTGCCAGCAGCCAAGTCTTTTCGGGGGTGAACACTGAAGCTTTCTTT
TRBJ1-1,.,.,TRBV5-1,CASSLTGMGSVAFF,TGCGCCAGCAGCTTGACAGGGATGGGTTCGGTAGCTTTCTTT
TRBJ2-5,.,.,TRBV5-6,CASSLKELGETQYF,TGTGCCAGCAGCTTGAAGGAGTTGGGAGAGACCCAGTACTTC
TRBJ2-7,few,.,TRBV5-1,CASSLVGSYEQYF,TGCGCCAGCAGCTTGGTCGGCTCCTACGAGCAGTACTTC
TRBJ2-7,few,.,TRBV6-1,CASSVTGSYEQYF,TGTGCCAGCAGTGTAACGGGGTCCTACGAGCAGTACTTC
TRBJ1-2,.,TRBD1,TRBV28,CASRSDRGRGYGYTF,TGTGCCAGCAGATCGGACAGGGGGCGAGGCTATGGCTACACCTTC
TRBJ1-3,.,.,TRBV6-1,CASSEVGDTIYF,TGTGCCAGCAGTGAAGTAGGGGACACCATATATTTT
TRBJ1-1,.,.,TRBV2,CASRTAPGTEAFF,TGTGCCAGCAGGACAGCGCCCGGCACTGAAGCTTTCTTT
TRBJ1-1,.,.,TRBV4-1,CASSQVDLLTGNTEAFF,TGCGCCAGCAGCCAAGTAGATTTGCTGACAGGTAACACTGAAGCTTTCTTT
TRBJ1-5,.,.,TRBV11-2,CASSLEGGSGNQPQHF,TGTGCCAGCAGCTTAGAAGGGGGATCGGGCAATCAGCCCCAGCATTTT
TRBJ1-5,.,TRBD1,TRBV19,CASSGGKGTGGARGNQPQHF,TGTGCCAGTAGTGGCGGGAAGGGAACAGGGGGCGCGAGGGGCAATCAGCCCCAGCATTTT
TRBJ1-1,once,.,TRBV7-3,CASSLGEGTEAFF,TGTGCCAGCAGCTTAGGGGAGGGGACTGAAGCTTTCTTT
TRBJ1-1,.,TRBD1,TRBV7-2,CASSLTGRDTEAFF,TGTGCCAGCAGCTTGACAGGGCGGGACACTGAAGCTTTCTTT
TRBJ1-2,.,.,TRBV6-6,CASSYSLDYGYTF,TGTGCCAGCAGTTATAGTCTAGATTATGGCTACACCTTC
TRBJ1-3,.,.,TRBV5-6,CASNVWGHSGNTIYF,TGTGCCAGCAACGTCTGGGGGCACTCTGGAAACACCATATATTTT
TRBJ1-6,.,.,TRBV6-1,CASSEGRARSPLHF,TGTGCCAGCAGTGAAGGCAGGGCGCGTTCACCCCTCCACTTT
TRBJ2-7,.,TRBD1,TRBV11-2,CASSARDRASYEQYF,TGTGCCAGCAGCGCCCGGGACAGGGCTTCCTACGAGCAGTACTTC
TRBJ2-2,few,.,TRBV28,CASLPDTGELFF,TGTGCCAGCTTACCGGACACCGGGGAGCTGTTTTTT
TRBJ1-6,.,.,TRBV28,CASGPAGGFSPLHF,TGTGCCAGCGGGCCGGCGGGCGGGTTTTCACCCCTCCACTTT
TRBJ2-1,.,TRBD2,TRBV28,CASSLRALAGGNEQFF,TGTGCCAGCAGTTTACGGGCACTAGCGGGGGGAAATGAGCAGTTCTTC
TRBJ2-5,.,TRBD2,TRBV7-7,CASSPGLAGFRETQYF,TGTGCCAGCAGCCCCGGACTAGCGGGGTTCCGGGAGACCCAGTACTTC
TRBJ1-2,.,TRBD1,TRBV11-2,CASSLALDRANYGYTF,TGTGCCAGCAGCTTAGCTCTGGACAGGGCAAACTATGGCTACACCTTC
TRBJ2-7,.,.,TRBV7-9,CASSLDDYRSSYEQYF,TGTGCCAGCAGCTTAGACGATTACCGGAGCTCCTACGAGCAGTACTTC
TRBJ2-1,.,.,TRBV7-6,CASSLGQTSYNEQFF,TGTGCCAGCAGCTTAGGTCAGACATCCTACAATGAGCAGTTCTTC
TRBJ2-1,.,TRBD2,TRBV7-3,CASSPSGGAFNEQFF,TGTGCCAGCAGCCCAAGCGGGGGGGCATTCAATGAGCAGTTCTTC
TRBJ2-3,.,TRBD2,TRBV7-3,CASSLAYSGGANTQYF,TGTGCCAGCAGCTTAGCCTACAGCGGGGGGGCAAATACGCAGTATTTT
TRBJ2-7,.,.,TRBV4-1,CASSQLREGMEQYF,TGCGCCAGCAGCCAGTTGCGGGAAGGTATGGAGCAGTACTTC
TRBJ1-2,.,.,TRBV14,CASSQVGLIYGYTF,TGTGCCAGCAGCCAAGTGGGACTGATTTATGGCTACACCTTC
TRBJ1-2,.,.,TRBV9,CASSVGPGRSGYTF,TGTGCCAGCAGCGTAGGCCCAGGGAGGAGCGGCTACACCTTC